This is a list of T cell receptor beta chains from one sample in a study of blood T cells in healthy people across ages. TCRdb called the 5' RACE reads again in MiXCR, with one record for every CDR3 protein. The sample carries 1.5 million to 2 million distinct CDR3 sequences, 30% to 40% recorded once. Source material: blood. The receptors shown here come from a woman in her twenties or thirties in good health. Each CDR3 is given with its conserved first and last residue. The D gene is left open where the match is weak. The size of a clone is reported for some rows only, either as once, few or many, or as a class for expanded clones.

>TRBJ2-1|TRBV7-8|once|NA
CASSLGEGTYDEQFF
TGTGCCAGCAGCTTAGGCGAGGGGACCTACGATGAGCAGTTCTTC
>TRBJ2-5|TRBV20-1|many|NA
CSARGDQETQYF
TGCAGTGCTAGAGGGGACCAAGAGACCCAGTACTTC
>TRBJ1-4|TRBV5-5|few|TRBD1
CASSPQGGPLNEKLFF
TGTGCCAGCAGCCCGCAGGGGGGCCCCCTTAATGAAAAACTGTTTTTT
>TRBJ2-1|TRBV6-5|few|NA
CASSYGSGRGREQFF
TGTGCCAGCAGTTACGGGAGCGGAAGAGGACGTGAGCAGTTCTTC
>TRBJ2-5|TRBV6-1|few|NA
CASSELWGTQYF
TGTGCCAGCAGTGAACTGTGGGGGACCCAGTACTTC
>TRBJ2-7|TRBV5-1|few|TRBD1
CASSSLYGQAYEQYF
TGCGCCAGCAGCAGCCTCTATGGACAGGCCTACGAGCAGTACTTC
>TRBJ1-4|TRBV7-9|NA|NA
CASSLGNSGNEKLFF
TGTGCCAGCAGCTTAGGGAACAGCGGAAATGAAAAACTGTTTTTT
>TRBJ2-5|TRBV20-1|few|TRBD2
CSAVPRGGVQETQYF
TGCAGTGCTGTCCCCCGGGGGGGGGTCCAAGAGACCCAGTACTTC
>TRBJ1-1|TRBV20-1|few|NA
CSARDLEVNTEAFF
TGCAGTGCTAGAGATCTGGAGGTAAACACTGAAGCTTTCTTT
>TRBJ1-6|TRBV9|NA|TRBD1
CVSSADRGLIQPLHF
TGTGTCAGCAGCGCCGACAGGGGGTTAATACAACCCCTCCACTTT
>TRBJ2-1|TRBV5-1|few|NA
CASSLTSDEQFF
TGCGCCAGCAGCTTGACTAGTGATGAGCAGTTCTTC
>TRBJ1-1|TRBV12-3/TRBV12-4|few|NA
CASSFGADTEAFF
TGTGCCAGCAGTTTCGGCGCAGACACTGAAGCTTTCTTT
>TRBJ1-1|TRBV18|NA|TRBD1
CASSHETGGLNTEAFF
TGTGCCAGCTCACACGAGACAGGGGGCTTAAACACTGAAGCTTTCTTT
>TRBJ2-3|TRBV7-9|NA|NA
CASSPGTLGALDTQYF
TGTGCCAGCAGCCCCGGCACACTTGGGGCGTTAGATACGCAGTATTTT
>TRBJ1-1|TRBV29-1|NA|NA
CSVEQGMNTEAFF
TGCAGCGTTGAACAGGGCATGAACACTGAAGCTTTCTTT
>TRBJ2-1|TRBV29-1|NA|NA
CSVELPNNEQFF
TGCAGCGTTGAGTTACCGAACAATGAGCAGTTCTTC
>TRBJ2-7|TRBV20-1|NA|NA
CSAGPPGGPYEQYF
TGCAGTGCTGGGCCCCCCGGTGGGCCCTACGAGCAGTACTTC
>TRBJ2-5|TRBV27|NA|TRBD1
CASSLSVGTGKETQYF
TGTGCCAGCAGTTTATCGGTTGGGACAGGCAAAGAGACCCAGTACTTC
>TRBJ1-2|TRBV6-1|NA|TRBD1
CASKGQGTNYGYTF
TGTGCCAGCAAGGGACAGGGAACTAACTATGGCTACACCTTC
>TRBJ2-7|TRBV7-9|few|TRBD1
CASSTVQGAVGYEQYF
TGTGCCAGCAGCACCGTACAGGGGGCGGTTGGGTACGAGCAGTACTTC
>TRBJ2-6|TRBV20-1|NA|NA
CSARESNAVSGANVLTF
TGCAGTGCTAGAGAGTCCAACGCGGTCTCTGGGGCCAACGTCCTGACTTTC
>TRBJ2-5|TRBV20-1|few|NA
CSARGPPRTTQETQYF
TGCAGTGCTAGAGGTCCCCCCCGGACTACCCAAGAGACCCAGTACTTC
>TRBJ2-3|TRBV28|NA|TRBD2
CASSLEAGGVDTQYF
TGTGCCAGCAGTTTAGAAGCGGGAGGGGTAGATACGCAGTATTTT
>TRBJ2-1|TRBV7-6|NA|TRBD2
CASGLLAGVSKYNEQFF
TGTGCCAGCGGATTACTAGCGGGAGTTTCAAAATACAATGAGCAGTTCTTC
>TRBJ2-3|TRBV3-1|NA|NA
CASSQEGAGTDTQYF
TGTGCCAGCAGCCAAGAGGGGGCTGGTACAGATACGCAGTATTTT
>TRBJ2-1|TRBV4-2|NA|NA
CASSQIGLFSADEQFF
TGTGCCAGCAGCCAAATTGGACTCTTTTCTGCGGATGAGCAGTTCTTC
>TRBJ2-3|TRBV7-8|NA|TRBD1
CTSSQGTATPQFTQYF
TGTACCAGCAGCCAGGGGACAGCGACCCCGCAGTTTACGCAGTATTTT
>TRBJ2-1|TRBV7-2|few|NA
CASSLGTPSEQFF
TGTGCCAGCAGCTTAGGCACCCCTAGTGAGCAGTTCTTC
>TRBJ2-7|TRBV7-2|many|TRBD2
CASSPWTSGGAYEQYF
TGTGCCAGCAGCCCCTGGACTAGCGGGGGCGCCTACGAGCAGTACTTC
>TRBJ2-7|TRBV3-1|few|NA
CASSQYPGLKPYEQYF
TGTGCCAGCAGCCAATACCCGGGACTTAAGCCCTACGAGCAGTACTTC
>TRBJ1-2|TRBV11-2|NA|NA
CASSLEGRLGGYTF
TGTGCCAGCAGCTTGGAGGGGAGGTTAGGTGGCTACACCTTC